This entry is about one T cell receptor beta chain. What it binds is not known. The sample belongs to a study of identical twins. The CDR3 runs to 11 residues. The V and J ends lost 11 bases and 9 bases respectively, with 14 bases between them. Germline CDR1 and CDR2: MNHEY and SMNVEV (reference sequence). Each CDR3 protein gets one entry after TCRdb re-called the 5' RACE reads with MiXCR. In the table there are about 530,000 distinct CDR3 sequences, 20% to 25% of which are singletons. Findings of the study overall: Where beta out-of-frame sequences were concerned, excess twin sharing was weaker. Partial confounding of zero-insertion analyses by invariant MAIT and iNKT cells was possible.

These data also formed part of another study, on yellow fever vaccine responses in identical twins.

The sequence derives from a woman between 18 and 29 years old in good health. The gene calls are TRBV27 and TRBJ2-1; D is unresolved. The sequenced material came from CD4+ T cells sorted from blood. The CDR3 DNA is TGTGCCCCCTCCCTCCCCGCTGAGCAGTTCTTC. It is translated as CAPSLPAEQFF.